This T cell receptor (beta chain) was captured by sequencing in a study of early T cells in non-severe SARS-CoV-2 infection. At the level of the study: Sequencing used unsorted whole-blood bulk RNA, so chains lack pairing. General study findings and limits: Sequences matched to VDJdb favored anti-spike CD8 responses, while private and CD4 specificities were missed.

Individually, cDNA molecules had unique molecular identifiers attached to them. TCRdb processed the 5' RACE reads anew with MiXCR; each CDR3 protein has one entry. The sample shows approximately 35,000 distinct CDR3 sequences, approximately 7.1% of them seen only once. The CDR3 runs to 14 residues. V lost 9 bases and J lost 5; bases outside the gene matches: 7. Germline CDR1 and CDR2: LNHDA and SQIVND (reference sequence). As regards this clonotype: Its antigen is undetermined.

The TCR comes from an adult who was a healthcare worker with PCR-confirmed SARS-CoV-2 infection or an uninfected control (not recorded which). The sample here was whole blood, taken at baseline. V gene TRBV19 combines with J gene TRBJ1-6; the match to TRBD1 covers 7 bases. CDR3 amino acids: CASRTQGDNSPLHF. The CDR3 DNA follows: TGTGCCAGCCGGACGCAGGGGGATAATTCACCCCTCCACTTT.